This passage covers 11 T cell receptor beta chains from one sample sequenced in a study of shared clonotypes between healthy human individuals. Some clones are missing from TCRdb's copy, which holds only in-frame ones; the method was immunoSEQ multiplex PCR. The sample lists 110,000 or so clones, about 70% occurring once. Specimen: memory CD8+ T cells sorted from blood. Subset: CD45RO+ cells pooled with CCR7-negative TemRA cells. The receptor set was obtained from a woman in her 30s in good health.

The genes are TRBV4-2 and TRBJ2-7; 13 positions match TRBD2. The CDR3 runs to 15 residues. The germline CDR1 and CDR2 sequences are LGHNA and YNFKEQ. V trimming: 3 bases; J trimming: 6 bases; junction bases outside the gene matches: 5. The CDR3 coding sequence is TGTGCCAGCAGCCACCCTACTAGCGGGAGGGGCGAGCAGTACTTC. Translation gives CASSHPTSGRGEQYF.

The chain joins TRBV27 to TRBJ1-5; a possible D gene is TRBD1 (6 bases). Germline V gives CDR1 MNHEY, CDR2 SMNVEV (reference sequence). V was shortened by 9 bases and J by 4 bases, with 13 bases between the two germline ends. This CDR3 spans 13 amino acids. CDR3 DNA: TGTGCCAGGACGGACAGTTTGAATCAGCCCCAGCATTTT. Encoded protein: CARTDSLNQPQHF.

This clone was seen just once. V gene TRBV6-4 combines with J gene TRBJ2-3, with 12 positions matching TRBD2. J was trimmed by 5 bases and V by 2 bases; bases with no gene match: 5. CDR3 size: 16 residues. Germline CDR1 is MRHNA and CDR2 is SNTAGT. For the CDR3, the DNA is TGTGCCAGCAGTGACGGACCGACTAGCGGGGGAGATACGCAGTATTTT. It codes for CASSDGPTSGGDTQYF.

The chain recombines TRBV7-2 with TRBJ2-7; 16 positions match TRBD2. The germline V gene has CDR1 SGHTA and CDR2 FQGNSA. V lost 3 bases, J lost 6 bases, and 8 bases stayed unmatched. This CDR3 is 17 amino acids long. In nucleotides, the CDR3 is TGTGCCAGCAGCTTCGGGACTAGCGGGAGGGCCTGGGGCGAGCAGTACTTC. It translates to CASSFGTSGRAWGEQYF.

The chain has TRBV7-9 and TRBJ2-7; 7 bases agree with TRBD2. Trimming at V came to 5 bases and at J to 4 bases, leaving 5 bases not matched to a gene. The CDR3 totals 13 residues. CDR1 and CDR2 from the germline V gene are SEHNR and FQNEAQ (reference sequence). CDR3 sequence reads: CASSPAGSYEQYF. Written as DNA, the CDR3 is TGTGCCAGCAGCCCAGCGGGGTCTTACGAGCAGTACTTC.

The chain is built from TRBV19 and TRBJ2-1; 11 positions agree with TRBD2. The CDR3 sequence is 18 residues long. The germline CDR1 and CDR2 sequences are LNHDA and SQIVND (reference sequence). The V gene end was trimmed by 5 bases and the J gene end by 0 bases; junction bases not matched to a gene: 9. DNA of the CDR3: TGTGCCAGTAGTCTTACCGGGACTAGCGGCTGCTCCTACAATGAGCAGTTCTTC. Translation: CASSLTGTSGCSYNEQFF.

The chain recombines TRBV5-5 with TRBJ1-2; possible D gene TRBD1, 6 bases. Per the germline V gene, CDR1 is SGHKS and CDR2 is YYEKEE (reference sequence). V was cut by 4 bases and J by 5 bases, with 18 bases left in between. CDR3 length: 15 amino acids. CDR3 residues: CASSLPGTRLYGYTF. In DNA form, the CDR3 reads TGTGCCAGCAGCCTTCCCGGGACACGTTTGTATGGCTACACCTTC. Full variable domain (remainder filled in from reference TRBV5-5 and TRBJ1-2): DAGVTQSPTHLIKTRGQQVTLRCSPISGHKSVSWYQQVLGQGPQFIFQYYEKEERGRGNFPDRFSARQFPNYSSELNVNALLLGDSALYLCASSLPGTRLYGYTFGSGTRLTVV.

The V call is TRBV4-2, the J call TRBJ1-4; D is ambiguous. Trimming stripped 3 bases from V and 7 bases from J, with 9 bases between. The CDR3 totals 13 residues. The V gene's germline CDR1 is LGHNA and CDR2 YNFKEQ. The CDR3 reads CASSQSLGEKLFF. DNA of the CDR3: TGTGCCAGCAGCCAGTCCCTAGGTGAAAAACTGTTTTTT.

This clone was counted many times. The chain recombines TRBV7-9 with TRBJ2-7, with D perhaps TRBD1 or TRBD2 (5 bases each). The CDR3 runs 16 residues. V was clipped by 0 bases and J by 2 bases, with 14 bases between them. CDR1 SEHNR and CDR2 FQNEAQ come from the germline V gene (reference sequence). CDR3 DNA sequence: TGTGCCAGCAGCTTAGCGCAGGGACGACGAGCCTACGAGCAGTACTTC. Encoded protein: CASSLAQGRRAYEQYF.

CDR3 amino acids: CASSLSGGGLREQYF. DNA of the CDR3: TGCGCCAGCAGCCTTTCGGGAGGGGGGCTTCGAGAGCAGTACTTC. The chain joins TRBV4-1 to TRBJ2-7; 8 nucleotides agree with TRBD2. From germline, CDR1 is MGHRA and CDR2 YSYEKL. The CDR3 runs to 15 residues. J was trimmed by 7 bases and V by 4 bases; bases with no gene match: 12.

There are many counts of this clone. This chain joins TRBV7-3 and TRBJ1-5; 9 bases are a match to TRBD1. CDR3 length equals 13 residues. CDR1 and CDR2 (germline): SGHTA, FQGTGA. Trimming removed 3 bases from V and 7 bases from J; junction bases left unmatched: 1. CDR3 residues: CASSFDRGQPQHF. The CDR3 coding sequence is TGTGCCAGCAGCTTTGACAGGGGGCAGCCCCAGCATTTT.